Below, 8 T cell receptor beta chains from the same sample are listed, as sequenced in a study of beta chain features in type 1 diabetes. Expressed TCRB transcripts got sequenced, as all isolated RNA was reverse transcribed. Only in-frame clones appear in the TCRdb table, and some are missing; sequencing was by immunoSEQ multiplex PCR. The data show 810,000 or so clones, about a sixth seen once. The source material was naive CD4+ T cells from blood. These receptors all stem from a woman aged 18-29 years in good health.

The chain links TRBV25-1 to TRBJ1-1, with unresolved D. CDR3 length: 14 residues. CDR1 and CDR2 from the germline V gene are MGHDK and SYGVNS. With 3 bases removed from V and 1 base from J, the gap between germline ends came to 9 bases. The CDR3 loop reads CASSDNRRNTEAFF. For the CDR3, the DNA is TGTGCCAGCAGTGACAACAGAAGGAACACTGAAGCTTTCTTT. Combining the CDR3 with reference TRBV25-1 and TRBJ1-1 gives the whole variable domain EADIYQTPRYLVIGTGKKITLECSQTMGHDKMYWYQQDPGMELHLIHYSYGVNSTEKGDLSSESTVSRIRTEHFPLTLESARPSHTSQYLCASSDNRRNTEAFFGQGTRLTVV.

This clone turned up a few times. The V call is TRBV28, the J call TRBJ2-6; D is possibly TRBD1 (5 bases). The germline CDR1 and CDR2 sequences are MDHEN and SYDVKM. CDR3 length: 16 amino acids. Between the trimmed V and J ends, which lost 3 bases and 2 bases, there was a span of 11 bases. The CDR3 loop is CASSLIQATGANVLTF. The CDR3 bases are TGTGCCAGCAGTTTGATACAGGCGACTGGGGCCAACGTCCTGACTTTC.

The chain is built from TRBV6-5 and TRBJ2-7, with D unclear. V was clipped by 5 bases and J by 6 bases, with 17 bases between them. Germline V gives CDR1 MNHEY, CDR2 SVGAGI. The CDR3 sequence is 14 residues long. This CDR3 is CASSESRALFEQYF. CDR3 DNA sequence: TGTGCCAGCAGTGAAAGTCGGGCGCTTTTCGAGCAGTACTTC.

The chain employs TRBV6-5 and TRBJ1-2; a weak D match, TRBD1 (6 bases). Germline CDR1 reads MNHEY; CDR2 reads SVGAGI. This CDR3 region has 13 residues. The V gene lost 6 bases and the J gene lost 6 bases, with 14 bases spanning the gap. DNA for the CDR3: TGTGCCAGCAGGCTCAGGGGATCCCATGGCTACACCTTC. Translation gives CASRLRGSHGYTF.

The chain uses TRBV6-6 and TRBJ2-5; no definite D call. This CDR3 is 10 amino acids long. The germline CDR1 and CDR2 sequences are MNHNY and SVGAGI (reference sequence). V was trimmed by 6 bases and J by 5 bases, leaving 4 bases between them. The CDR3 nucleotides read TGTGCCAGCAGCGGGGAGACCCAGTACTTC. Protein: CASSGETQYF.

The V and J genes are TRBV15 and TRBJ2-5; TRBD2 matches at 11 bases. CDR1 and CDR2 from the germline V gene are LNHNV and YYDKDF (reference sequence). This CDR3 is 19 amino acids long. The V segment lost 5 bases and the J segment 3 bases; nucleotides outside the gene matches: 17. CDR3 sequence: CATSRTSGWLAGGKETQYF. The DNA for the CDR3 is TGTGCCACCAGCCGAACTTCTGGGTGGCTAGCGGGAGGCAAAGAGACCCAGTACTTC.

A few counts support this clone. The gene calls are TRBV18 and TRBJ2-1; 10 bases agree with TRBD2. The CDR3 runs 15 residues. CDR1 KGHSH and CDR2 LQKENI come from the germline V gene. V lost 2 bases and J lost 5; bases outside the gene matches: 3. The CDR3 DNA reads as TGTGCCAGCTCACCAAGGCTAGCGGGAGACAATGAGCAGTTCTTC. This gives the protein CASSPRLAGDNEQFF.

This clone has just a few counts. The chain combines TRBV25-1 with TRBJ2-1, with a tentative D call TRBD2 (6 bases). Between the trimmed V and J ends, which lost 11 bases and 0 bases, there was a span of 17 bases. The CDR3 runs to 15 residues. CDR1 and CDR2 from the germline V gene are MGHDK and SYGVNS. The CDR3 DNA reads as TGTGCCGGTCCCTTAGCGGAGAGCTCCTACAATGAGCAGTTCTTC. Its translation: CAGPLAESSYNEQFF.